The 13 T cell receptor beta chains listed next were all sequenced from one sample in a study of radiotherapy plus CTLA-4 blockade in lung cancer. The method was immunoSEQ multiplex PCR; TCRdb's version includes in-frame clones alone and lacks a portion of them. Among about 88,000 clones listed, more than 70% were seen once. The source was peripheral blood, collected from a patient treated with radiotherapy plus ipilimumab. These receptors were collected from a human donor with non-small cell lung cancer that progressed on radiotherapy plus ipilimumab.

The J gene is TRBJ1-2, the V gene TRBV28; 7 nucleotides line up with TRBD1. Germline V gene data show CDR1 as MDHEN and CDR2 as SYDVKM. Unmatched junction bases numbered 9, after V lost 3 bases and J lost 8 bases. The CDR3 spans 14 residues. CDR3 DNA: TGTGCCAGCAGTTTCACCGGTTGGACAGGAGGCTACACCTTC. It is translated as CASSFTGWTGGYTF.

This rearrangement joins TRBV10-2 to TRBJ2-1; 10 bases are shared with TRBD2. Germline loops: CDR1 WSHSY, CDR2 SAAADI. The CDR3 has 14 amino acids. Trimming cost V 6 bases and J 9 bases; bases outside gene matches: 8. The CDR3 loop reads CASRPGTSDGEQFF. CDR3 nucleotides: TGCGCCAGCAGACCCGGGACTAGCGACGGTGAGCAGTTCTTC.

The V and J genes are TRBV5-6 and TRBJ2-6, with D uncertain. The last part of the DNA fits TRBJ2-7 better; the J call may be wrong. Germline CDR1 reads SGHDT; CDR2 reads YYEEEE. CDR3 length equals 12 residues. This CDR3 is CASSRWAYEQYF. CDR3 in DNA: TGTGCCAGCAGCCGGTGGGCCTACGAGCAGTACTTC.

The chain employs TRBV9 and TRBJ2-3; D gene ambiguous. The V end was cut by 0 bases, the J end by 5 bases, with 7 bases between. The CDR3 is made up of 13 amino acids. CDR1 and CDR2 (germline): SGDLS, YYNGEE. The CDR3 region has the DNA TGTGCCAGCAGCGTAGAGACGGGAGATACGCAGTATTTT. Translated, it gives CASSVETGDTQYF.

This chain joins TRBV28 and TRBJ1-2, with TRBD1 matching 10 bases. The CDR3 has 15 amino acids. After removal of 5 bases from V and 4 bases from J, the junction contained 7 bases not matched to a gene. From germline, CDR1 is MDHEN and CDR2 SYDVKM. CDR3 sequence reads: CASSTPRQGAYGYTF. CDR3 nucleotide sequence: TGTGCCAGCAGTACCCCCCGACAGGGGGCCTATGGCTACACCTTC.

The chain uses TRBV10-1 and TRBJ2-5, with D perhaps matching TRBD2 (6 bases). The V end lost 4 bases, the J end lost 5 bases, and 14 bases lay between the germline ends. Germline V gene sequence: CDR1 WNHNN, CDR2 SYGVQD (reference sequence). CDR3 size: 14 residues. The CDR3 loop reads CASSAGVSPETQYF. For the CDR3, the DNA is TGCGCCAGCAGTGCGGGGGTTTCGCCGGAGACCCAGTACTTC.

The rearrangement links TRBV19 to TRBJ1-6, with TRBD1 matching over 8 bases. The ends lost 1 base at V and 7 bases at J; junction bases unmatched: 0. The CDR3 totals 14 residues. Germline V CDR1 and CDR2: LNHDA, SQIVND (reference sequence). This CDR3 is CASSIGQGNSPLHF. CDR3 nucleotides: TGTGCCAGTAGTATAGGACAGGGGAATTCACCCCTCCACTTT.

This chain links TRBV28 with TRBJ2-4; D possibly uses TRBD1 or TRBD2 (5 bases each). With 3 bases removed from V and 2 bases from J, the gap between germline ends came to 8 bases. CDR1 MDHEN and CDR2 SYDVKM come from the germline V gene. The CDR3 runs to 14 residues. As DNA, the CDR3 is TGTGCCAGCAGTTTGGGGGATACCAAAAACATTCAGTACTTC. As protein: CASSLGDTKNIQYF.

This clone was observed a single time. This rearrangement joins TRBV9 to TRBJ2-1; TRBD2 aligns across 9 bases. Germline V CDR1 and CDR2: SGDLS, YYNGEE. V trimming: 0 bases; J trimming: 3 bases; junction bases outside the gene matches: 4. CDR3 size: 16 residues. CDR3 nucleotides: TGTGCCAGCAGCGTAGTTCCTAGCGGGGTCTACAATGAGCAGTTCTTC. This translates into CASSVVPSGVYNEQFF. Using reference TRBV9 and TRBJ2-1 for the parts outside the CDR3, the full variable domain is DSGVTQTPKHLITATGQRVTLRCSPRSGDLSVYWYQQSLDQGLQFLIQYYNGEERAKGNILERFSAQQFPDLHSELNLSSLELGDSALYFCASSVVPSGVYNEQFFGPGTRLTVL.

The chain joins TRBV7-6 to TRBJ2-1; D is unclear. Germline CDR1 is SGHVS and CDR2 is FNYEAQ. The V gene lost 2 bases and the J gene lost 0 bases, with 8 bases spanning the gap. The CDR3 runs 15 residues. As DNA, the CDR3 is TGTGCCAGCAGCTTATCGGCCTTCTCCTACAATGAGCAGTTCTTC. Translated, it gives CASSLSAFSYNEQFF.

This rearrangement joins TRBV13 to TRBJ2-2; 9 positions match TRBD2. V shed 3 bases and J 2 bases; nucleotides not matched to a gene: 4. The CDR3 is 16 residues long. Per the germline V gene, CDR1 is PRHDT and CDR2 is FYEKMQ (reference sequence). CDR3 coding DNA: TGTGCCAGCAGCTTTGGCGGGAGGGCCAACACCGGGGAGCTGTTTTTT. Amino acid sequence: CASSFGGRANTGELFF.

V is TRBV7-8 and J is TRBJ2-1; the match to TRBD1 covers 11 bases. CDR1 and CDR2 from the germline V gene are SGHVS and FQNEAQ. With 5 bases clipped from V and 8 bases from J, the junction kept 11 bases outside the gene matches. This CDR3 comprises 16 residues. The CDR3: CASSPRTGGGWYEQFF. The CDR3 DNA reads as TGTGCCAGCAGCCCCCGGACAGGGGGCGGTTGGTATGAGCAGTTCTTC.

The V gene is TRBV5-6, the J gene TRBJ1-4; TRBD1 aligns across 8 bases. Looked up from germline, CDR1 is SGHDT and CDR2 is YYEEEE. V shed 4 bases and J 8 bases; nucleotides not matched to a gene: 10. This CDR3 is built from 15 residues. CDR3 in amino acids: CASSPWTGSQEKLFF. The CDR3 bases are TGTGCCAGCAGCCCGTGGACAGGGTCGCAAGAAAAACTGTTTTTT.